A selection of T cell receptor beta chains follows, all from one sample in a study of regulatory T cells in long-lasting Graves disease. Each CDR3 protein gets one entry after TCRdb re-called the multiplex PCR reads with MiXCR. Of about 290,000 distinct CDR3 sequences in the sample, 20% to 25% were seen once. The specimen was peripheral blood mononuclear cells (PBMCs), collected when the disease was refractory, from a patient treated with antithyroid drugs. These receptors came from a female donor with Graves disease. CDR3s include the opening cysteine and the closing phenylalanine or tryptophan. The order of the fields is D gene, J gene, clone size, V gene, CDR3 DNA, CDR3 protein. D genes are given only for firm matches. Clone size is given for some rows only: seen once, a few or many times, or a class if the clone is expanded.

>TRBD2|TRBJ2-7|few|TRBV7-9
TGTGCCAGCAGCCCCGGGACTAGCGCCTACGAGCAGTACTTC
CASSPGTSAYEQYF
>NA|TRBJ1-2|NA|TRBV19
TGTGCCAGTAGTTTCGGCCGTTCCTATGGCTACACCTTC
CASSFGRSYGYTF
>TRBD2|TRBJ2-4|few|TRBV7-2
TGTGCCAGCAGCTCGTACGGGGCGGGAGAGAAAAACATTCAGTACTTC
CASSSYGAGEKNIQYF
>NA|TRBJ2-7|many|TRBV19
TGTGCCAGTAGTATGGGCTACGAGCAGTACTTC
CASSMGYEQYF
>NA|TRBJ2-7|NA|TRBV19
TGTGCCAGTAGAGGGGGACGGATGGATTTGGAGCAGTACTTC
CASRGGRMDLEQYF
>NA|TRBJ2-5|NA|TRBV14
TGTGCCAGCAGCCCATCGTTGATGTCCCAGTACTTC
CASSPSLMSQYF
>NA|TRBJ2-5|many|TRBV12-3/TRBV12-4
TGTGCCAGCTGCCCCCGAGGGGGGGCGTTGAGAGATAAGACCCAGTACTTC
CASCPRGGALRDKTQYF
>TRBD1|TRBJ2-7|many|TRBV29-1
TGCAGCGTTGGATGGGACAGGGGGTCCTACGAGCAGTACTTC
CSVGWDRGSYEQYF
>NA|TRBJ1-3|NA|TRBV6-2/TRBV6-3
TGTGCCAGCAGAGGACCGGATTACTCTGGAAACACCATATATTTT
CASRGPDYSGNTIYF
>NA|TRBJ2-5|NA|TRBV9
TGTGCCAGCAGCGTAGTCGGGGGAGAGACCCAGTACTTC
CASSVVGGETQYF
>NA|TRBJ1-5|NA|TRBV20-1
TGCAGTGCTAGTGGGCGGATTAGCAATCAGCCCCAGCATTTT
CSASGRISNQPQHF
>NA|TRBJ2-3|once|TRBV10-3
TGTGCCATCAAATCCACAGACACAGATACGCAGTATTTT
CAIKSTDTDTQYF
>TRBD2|TRBJ2-5|many|TRBV28
TGTGCCAGCAGTTTCACACTACTAGCGGAGCGGTACCAAGAGACCCAGTACTTC
CASSFTLLAERYQETQYF
>TRBD1|TRBJ1-5|many|TRBV30
TGTGCCTGGAGTGCTTTAACAGGGGTGGGACAGCCCCAGCATTTT
CAWSALTGVGQPQHF
>NA|TRBJ1-1|NA|TRBV30
TGTGCCTGGAGCGAGGGGTTGAACACTGAAGCTTTCTTT
CAWSEGLNTEAFF
>NA|TRBJ2-1|few|TRBV6-5
TGTGCCAGCAGTTACGAGGGAGTACTCTACAATGAGCAGTTCTTC
CASSYEGVLYNEQFF
>TRBD1|TRBJ1-2|NA|TRBV29-1
TGCAGCGTAGAACCCACAGGGGGCGCGGCTGGCTACACCTTC
CSVEPTGGAAGYTF
>NA|TRBJ1-1|NA|TRBV7-2
TGTGCCAGCAGCTTAGTGTTTGGGGGACGGGCTGAAGCTTTCTTT
CASSLVFGGRAEAFF
>NA|TRBJ2-2|NA|TRBV7-2
TGTGCCAGCAGCTTAGGCGGGGGCGGGAAGGCCGGGGAGCTGTTTTTT
CASSLGGGGKAGELFF
>TRBD2|TRBJ2-7|few|TRBV20-1
TGCAGTGCTAGGAGGGGGACTAGCGGTATTTACGAGCAGTACTTC
CSARRGTSGIYEQYF
>TRBD2|TRBJ2-7|many|TRBV9
TGTGCCAGCAGCGCAACTAGCGGGAGCTCCTACGAGCAGTACTTC
CASSATSGSSYEQYF
>NA|TRBJ2-3|NA|TRBV15
TGTGCCACCAGCAGTGATGGCGGTCAGCTCACAGATACGCAGTATTTT
CATSSDGGQLTDTQYF
>TRBD1|TRBJ1-4|many|TRBV2
TGTGCCAGCAGTGGATTGGGGACAGGGATAGGTGAAAAACTGTTTTTT
CASSGLGTGIGEKLFF
>NA|TRBJ1-5|many|TRBV7-2
TGTGCCAGCAGCTTGACCGCAGGGAAGCCCCAGCATTTT
CASSLTAGKPQHF
>NA|TRBJ2-7|few|TRBV28
TGTGCCAGCAGTTTTAGTAATATCGCCTACGAGCAGTACTTC
CASSFSNIAYEQYF
>TRBD1|TRBJ2-7|many|TRBV28
TGTGCCAGCAGTTTCCCCCAATTCCTCGGGACAGGGTACGAGCAGTACTTC
CASSFPQFLGTGYEQYF
>NA|TRBJ2-7|many|TRBV6-5
TGTGCCAGCCGTTTGGGGACTGGGTCCTACGAGCAGTACTTC
CASRLGTGSYEQYF
>NA|TRBJ2-2|few|TRBV4-2
TGTGCCAGCAGCCAATACCCTATGAGTGGGGAGCTGTTTTTT
CASSQYPMSGELFF
>NA|TRBJ1-5|many|TRBV6-9
TGTGCCAGCAGTTGGAGACCGCCCCTCAGGAGCAATCAGCCCCAGCATTTT
CASSWRPPLRSNQPQHF
>TRBD1|TRBJ2-7|many|TRBV7-2
TGTGCCAGCAGCTTGGGTACAGGGGTAGCCGAGCAGTACTTC
CASSLGTGVAEQYF
>NA|TRBJ1-2|many|TRBV20-1
TGCAGTGCGCACCCACATGGAGCTAACTATGGCTACACCTTC
CSAHPHGANYGYTF
>TRBD1|TRBJ1-2|many|TRBV28
TGTGCCAGCAGGGAGCAGGGGGCCGCCTATGGCTACACCTTC
CASREQGAAYGYTF
>TRBD2|TRBJ2-4|many|TRBV29-1
TGCAGCGTTGCCCCGGGACTAGCGGGAGCGGGTGACATTCAGTACTTC
CSVAPGLAGAGDIQYF
>TRBD2|TRBJ2-3|NA|TRBV20-1
TGCAGTGCTATTCCTAGCGGTACTGCAAAAGATACGCAGTATTTT
CSAIPSGTAKDTQYF
>NA|TRBJ2-2|NA|TRBV19
TGTGCCAGTAGTACAGGGTATGTAAGCACCGGGGAGCTGTTTTTT
CASSTGYVSTGELFF
>TRBD1|TRBJ2-7|many|TRBV28
TGTGCCAGCAGTTCGGGGGACAGGGGGCTCTACGAGCAGTACTTC
CASSSGDRGLYEQYF
>NA|TRBJ1-2|NA|TRBV7-2
TGTGCCAGCAGCTTGCTAGTCTATGGCTACACCTTC
CASSLLVYGYTF
>NA|TRBJ1-2|many|TRBV10-3
TGTGCCATCAGTGATTATTTCGGGCTCGGCTATGGCTACACCTTC
CAISDYFGLGYGYTF
>NA|TRBJ2-1|few|TRBV20-1
TGCAGTGGTGGTCTAGGGTCCTACAATGAGCAGTTCTTC
CSGGLGSYNEQFF
>NA|TRBJ1-5|NA|TRBV24-1
TGTGCCACCGTCAGGGAGGATCAGCCCCAGCATTTT
CATVREDQPQHF
>NA|TRBJ1-2|many|TRBV3-1
TGTGCCAGCAGTACAACAGGGTGGGATGGCTACACCTTC
CASSTTGWDGYTF
>TRBD1|TRBJ1-6|many|TRBV11-2
TGTGCCAGCAGACCTCAGGGGGCGCTGGATTCACCCCTCCACTTT
CASRPQGALDSPLHF
>TRBD1|TRBJ2-7|many|TRBV28
TGTGCCAGCAGTGTGCAGGGGGCTAGTTACGAGCAGTACTTC
CASSVQGASYEQYF
>TRBD2|TRBJ2-7|NA|TRBV30
TGTGCCTGGGCCCAGACTAGCGGACCCTACGAGCAGTACTTC
CAWAQTSGPYEQYF
>NA|TRBJ2-7|few|TRBV4-3
TGCGCCAGCAGCCAAGATCGAAGGTCAATCTACGAGCAGTACTTC
CASSQDRRSIYEQYF
>TRBD2|TRBJ2-7|few|TRBV7-2
TGTGCCAGCAGGTTTGGCGGAGCGGGGGACGAGCAGTACTTC
CASRFGGAGDEQYF
>TRBD2|TRBJ2-1|NA|TRBV12-3/TRBV12-4
TGTGCCAGCAGGGAGGGGACTAGCGGGATAAATGAGCAGTTCTTC
CASREGTSGINEQFF
>TRBD1|TRBJ2-1|many|TRBV28
TGTGCCAGCAGTTTTCCCGGCAGGGGGCGGAATGAGCAGTTCTTC
CASSFPGRGRNEQFF
>NA|TRBJ2-7|few|TRBV5-1
TGTGCCAGCAGCTTTGAGCGGGAGCAGTACTTC
CASSFEREQYF
>TRBD1|TRBJ2-7|NA|TRBV30
TGTGCCTGGAGTGGATGGGACAGGACGCCCTACGAGCAGTACTTC
CAWSGWDRTPYEQYF
>NA|TRBJ2-4|NA|TRBV5-1
TGCGCCAGCAGCTTGGTCGGGGCGGCCAAAAACATTCAGTACTTC
CASSLVGAAKNIQYF
>NA|TRBJ2-7|many|TRBV18
TGTGCCAGCTTCAACTCCTACGAGCAGTACTTC
CASFNSYEQYF